These T cell receptor beta chains were read from a single sample in a study of blood T cell repertoires in COVID-19. Method: immunoSEQ multiplex PCR; TCRdb's copy keeps in-frame clones and lacks some. The table includes approximately 250,000 clones, more than 85% detected once. Material for sequencing was PBMCs or T cells enriched from blood (not recorded which). These receptors were taken from a man in his forties or fifties who had been exposed to COVID-19. CDR3s include the opening cysteine and the closing phenylalanine or tryptophan. Each record gives: J gene, clone size, D gene, V gene, CDR3 DNA, CDR3 protein. A D gene is named only where the DNA matches it firmly. Clone size is stated in some rows and not others, as once, few, many or a class when expanded.

J gene: TRBJ2-1
clone size: -
D gene: TRBD2
V gene: TRBV5-1
CDR3 DNA: TGCGCCAGCAGCTGGCGGGGCGGGAGTACCTACAATGAGCAGTTCTTC
CDR3 protein: CASSWRGGSTYNEQFF

J gene: TRBJ1-3
clone size: -
D gene: TRBD1
V gene: TRBV5-4
CDR3 DNA: TGTGCCAGCAGCTTCACGACAGGGAACTCTGGAAACACCATATATTTT
CDR3 protein: CASSFTTGNSGNTIYF

J gene: TRBJ2-5
clone size: -
D gene: -
V gene: TRBV30
CDR3 DNA: TGTGCGTATAAGGGACTCCACTCTCAAGAGACCCAGTACTTC
CDR3 protein: CAYKGLHSQETQYF

J gene: TRBJ1-1
clone size: -
D gene: -
V gene: TRBV21-1
CDR3 DNA: TGTGCCAGCAGCGGCCAGGAACAGGGGAACACTGAAGCTTTCTTT
CDR3 protein: CASSGQEQGNTEAFF

J gene: TRBJ2-1
clone size: -
D gene: TRBD2
V gene: TRBV11-1
CDR3 DNA: TGTGCCAGCAGCGCACTAGCGGGAAATGAGCAGTTCTTC
CDR3 protein: CASSALAGNEQFF

J gene: TRBJ1-2
clone size: -
D gene: -
V gene: TRBV21-1
CDR3 DNA: TGTGCCAGCGGCCAGGGGGCTAACTATGGCTACACCTTC
CDR3 protein: CASGQGANYGYTF

J gene: TRBJ1-2
clone size: -
D gene: TRBD1
V gene: TRBV7-3
CDR3 DNA: TGTGCCAGCAGCTTACAGGGGGACAGCTATGGCTACACCTTC
CDR3 protein: CASSLQGDSYGYTF

J gene: TRBJ1-1
clone size: -
D gene: TRBD1
V gene: TRBV18
CDR3 DNA: TGTGCCAGCTCCCAGACCGGGACAGGGGTCACTGAAGCTTTCTTT
CDR3 protein: CASSQTGTGVTEAFF

J gene: TRBJ2-7
clone size: -
D gene: -
V gene: TRBV27
CDR3 DNA: TGTGCCAGCAGTTTTTTTCCCGGGTTTGAGCAGTACTTC
CDR3 protein: CASSFFPGFEQYF

J gene: TRBJ1-5
clone size: -
D gene: -
V gene: TRBV2
CDR3 DNA: TGTGCCAGCAGTGACAACAGTTATGGCCAGCCCCAGCATTTT
CDR3 protein: CASSDNSYGQPQHF

J gene: TRBJ2-7
clone size: -
D gene: -
V gene: TRBV7-9
CDR3 DNA: TGTGCCAGCGATGCAGGGGTTTCTGTAGAGCAGTACTTC
CDR3 protein: CASDAGVSVEQYF

J gene: TRBJ2-4
clone size: -
D gene: TRBD1
V gene: TRBV27
CDR3 DNA: TGTGCCACCTCTCCCTGGACAGGGCGGGTAAACATTCAGTACTTC
CDR3 protein: CATSPWTGRVNIQYF

J gene: TRBJ2-1
clone size: -
D gene: -
V gene: TRBV5-1
CDR3 DNA: TGCGCCAGCAGCACCCAGGGGAGCCCGAACAATGAGCAGTTCTTC
CDR3 protein: CASSTQGSPNNEQFF

J gene: TRBJ2-7
clone size: many
D gene: TRBD2
V gene: TRBV4-1
CDR3 DNA: TGCGCCAGCAGCTCGACTAGCGGTGCCTACGAGCAGTACTTC
CDR3 protein: CASSSTSGAYEQYF

J gene: TRBJ1-1
clone size: -
D gene: TRBD1
V gene: TRBV19
CDR3 DNA: TGTGCCAGTAGTATTGGGGGACAGGGAACCATGAACACTGAAGCTTTCTTT
CDR3 protein: CASSIGGQGTMNTEAFF

J gene: TRBJ1-1
clone size: -
D gene: -
V gene: TRBV11-3
CDR3 DNA: TGTGCCAGCAGCTTACTGGGGGAGGACACTGAAGCTTTCTTT
CDR3 protein: CASSLLGEDTEAFF

J gene: TRBJ2-2
clone size: -
D gene: TRBD2
V gene: TRBV7-3
CDR3 DNA: TGTGCCAGCAGCTTAGGAGGCAGCGGGGCTGGGGAGCTGTTTTTT
CDR3 protein: CASSLGGSGAGELFF

J gene: TRBJ1-3
clone size: once
D gene: -
V gene: TRBV28
CDR3 DNA: TGTGCCAGCAGTTTATCAGGGGTTTCTGGAAACACCATATATTTT
CDR3 protein: CASSLSGVSGNTIYF